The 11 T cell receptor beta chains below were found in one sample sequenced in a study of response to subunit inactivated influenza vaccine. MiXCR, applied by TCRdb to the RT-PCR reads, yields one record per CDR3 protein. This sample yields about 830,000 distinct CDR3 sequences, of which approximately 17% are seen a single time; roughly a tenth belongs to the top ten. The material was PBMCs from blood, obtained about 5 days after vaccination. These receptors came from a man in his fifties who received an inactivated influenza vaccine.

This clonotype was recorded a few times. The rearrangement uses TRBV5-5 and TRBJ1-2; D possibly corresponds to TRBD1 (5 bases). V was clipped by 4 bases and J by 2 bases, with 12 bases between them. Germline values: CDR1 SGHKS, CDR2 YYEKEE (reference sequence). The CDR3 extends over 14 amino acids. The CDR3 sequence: CASSAGTVNYGYTF. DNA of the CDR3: TGTGCCAGCAGCGCTGGGACGGTAAACTATGGCTACACCTTC.

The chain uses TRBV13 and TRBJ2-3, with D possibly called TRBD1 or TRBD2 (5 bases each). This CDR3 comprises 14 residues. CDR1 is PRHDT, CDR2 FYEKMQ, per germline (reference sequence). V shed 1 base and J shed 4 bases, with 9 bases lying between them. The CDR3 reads CASSLAGSSDTQYF. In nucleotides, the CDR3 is TGTGCCAGCAGCTTAGCAGGGAGCTCAGATACGCAGTATTTT.

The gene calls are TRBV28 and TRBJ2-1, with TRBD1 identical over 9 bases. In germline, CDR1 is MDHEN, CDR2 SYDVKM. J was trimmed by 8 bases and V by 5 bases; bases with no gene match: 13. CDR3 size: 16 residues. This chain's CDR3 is CASSPSPGQGRDEQFF. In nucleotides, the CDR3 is TGTGCCAGCAGTCCCTCCCCGGGACAGGGTAGAGATGAGCAGTTCTTC.

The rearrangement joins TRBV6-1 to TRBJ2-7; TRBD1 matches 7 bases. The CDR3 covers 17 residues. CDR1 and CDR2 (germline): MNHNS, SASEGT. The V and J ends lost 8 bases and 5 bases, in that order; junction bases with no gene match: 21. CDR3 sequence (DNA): TGTGCCAGCCCCTGGTATGCTCAATACAGGGGAATCCACGAGCAGTACTTC. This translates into CASPWYAQYRGIHEQYF.

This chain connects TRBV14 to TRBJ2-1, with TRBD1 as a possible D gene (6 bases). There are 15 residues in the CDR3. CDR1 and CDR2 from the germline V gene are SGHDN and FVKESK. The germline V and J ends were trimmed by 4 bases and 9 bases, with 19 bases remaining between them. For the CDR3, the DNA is TGTGCCAGCAGCCCAGGGCTGGGGGCGGGCCGTGAGCAGTTCTTC. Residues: CASSPGLGAGREQFF.

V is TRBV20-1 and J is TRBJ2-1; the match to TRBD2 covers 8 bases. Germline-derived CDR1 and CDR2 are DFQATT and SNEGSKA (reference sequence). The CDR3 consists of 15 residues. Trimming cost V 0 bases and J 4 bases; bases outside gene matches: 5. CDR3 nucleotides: TGCAGTGCTAGAGATGCCAGCGGGGGTTACAATGAGCAGTTCTTC. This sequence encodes CSARDASGGYNEQFF.

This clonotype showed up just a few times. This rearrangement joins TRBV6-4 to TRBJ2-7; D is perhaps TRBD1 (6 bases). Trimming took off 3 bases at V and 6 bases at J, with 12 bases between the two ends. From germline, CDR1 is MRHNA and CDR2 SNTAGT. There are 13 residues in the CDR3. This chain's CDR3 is CASSEIEGVEQYF. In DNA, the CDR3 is TGTGCCAGCAGTGAAATAGAGGGGGTCGAGCAGTACTTC.

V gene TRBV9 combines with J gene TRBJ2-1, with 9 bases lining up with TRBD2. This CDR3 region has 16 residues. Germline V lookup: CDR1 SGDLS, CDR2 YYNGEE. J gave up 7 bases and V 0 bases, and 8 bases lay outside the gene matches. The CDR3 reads CASSVVGGGVFNEQFF. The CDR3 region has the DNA TGTGCCAGCAGCGTAGTTGGCGGGGGGGTATTTAATGAGCAGTTCTTC.

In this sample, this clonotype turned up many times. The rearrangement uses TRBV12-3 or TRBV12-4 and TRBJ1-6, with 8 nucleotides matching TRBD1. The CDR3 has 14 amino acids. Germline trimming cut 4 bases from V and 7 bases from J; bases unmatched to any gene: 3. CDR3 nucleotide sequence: TGTGCCAGCAGTTCCTCAGGGGGCAATTCACCCCTCCACTTT. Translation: CASSSSGGNSPLHF.

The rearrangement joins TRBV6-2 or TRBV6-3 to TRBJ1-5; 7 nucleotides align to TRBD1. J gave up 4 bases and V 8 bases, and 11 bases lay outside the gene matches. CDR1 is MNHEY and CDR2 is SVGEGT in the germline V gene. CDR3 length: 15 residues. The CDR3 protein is CASHPFGRGNQPQHF. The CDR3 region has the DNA TGTGCCAGCCATCCTTTTGGCAGGGGGAATCAGCCCCAGCATTTT.

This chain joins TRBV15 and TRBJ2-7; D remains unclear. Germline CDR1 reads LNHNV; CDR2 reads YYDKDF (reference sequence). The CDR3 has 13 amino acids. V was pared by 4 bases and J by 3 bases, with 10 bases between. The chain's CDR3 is CATSIEDGYEQYF. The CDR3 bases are TGTGCCACCAGCATTGAGGACGGCTACGAGCAGTACTTC.